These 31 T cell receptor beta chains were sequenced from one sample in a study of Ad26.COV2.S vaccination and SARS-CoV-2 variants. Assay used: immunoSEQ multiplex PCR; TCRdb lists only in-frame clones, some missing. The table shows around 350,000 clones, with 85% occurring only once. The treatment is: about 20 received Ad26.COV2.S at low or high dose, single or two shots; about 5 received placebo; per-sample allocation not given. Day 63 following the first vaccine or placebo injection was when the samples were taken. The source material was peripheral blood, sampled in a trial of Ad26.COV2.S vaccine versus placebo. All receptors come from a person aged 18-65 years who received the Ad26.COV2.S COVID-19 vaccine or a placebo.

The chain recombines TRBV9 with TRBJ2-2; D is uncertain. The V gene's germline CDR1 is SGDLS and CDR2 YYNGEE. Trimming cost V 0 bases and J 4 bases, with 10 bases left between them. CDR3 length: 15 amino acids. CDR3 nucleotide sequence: TGTGCCAGCAGCGTAGCCCTTAAGGGCACCGGGGAGCTGTTTTTT. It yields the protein CASSVALKGTGELFF. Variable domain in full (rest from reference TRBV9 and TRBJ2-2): DSGVTQTPKHLITATGQRVTLRCSPRSGDLSVYWYQQSLDQGLQFLIQYYNGEERAKGNILERFSAQQFPDLHSELNLSSLELGDSALYFCASSVALKGTGELFFGEGSRLTVL.

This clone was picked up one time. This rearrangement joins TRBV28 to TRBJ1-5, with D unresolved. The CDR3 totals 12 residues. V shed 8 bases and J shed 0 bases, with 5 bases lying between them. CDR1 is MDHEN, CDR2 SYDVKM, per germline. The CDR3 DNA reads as TGTGCCAGCGTTGATAGCAATCAGCCCCAGCATTTT. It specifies CASVDSNQPQHF.

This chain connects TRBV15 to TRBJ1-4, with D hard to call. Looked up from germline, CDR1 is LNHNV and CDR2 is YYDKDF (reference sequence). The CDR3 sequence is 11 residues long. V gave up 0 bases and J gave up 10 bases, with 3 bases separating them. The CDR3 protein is CATSRDGKLFF. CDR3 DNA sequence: TGTGCCACCAGCAGAGATGGAAAACTGTTTTTT.

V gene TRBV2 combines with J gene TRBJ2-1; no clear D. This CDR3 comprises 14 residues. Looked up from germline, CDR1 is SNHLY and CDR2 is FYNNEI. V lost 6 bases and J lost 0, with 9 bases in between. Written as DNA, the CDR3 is TGTGCCAGCAGCCCTTTGCGCTCCTACAATGAGCAGTTCTTC. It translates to CASSPLRSYNEQFF.

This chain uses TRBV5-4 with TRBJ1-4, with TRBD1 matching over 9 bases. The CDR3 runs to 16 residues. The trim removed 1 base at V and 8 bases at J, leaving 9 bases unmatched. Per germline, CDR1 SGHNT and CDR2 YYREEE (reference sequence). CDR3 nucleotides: TGTGCCAGCAGCTTGAGAACCGGGACAGGGTGGGAAAAACTGTTTTTT. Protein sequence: CASSLRTGTGWEKLFF.

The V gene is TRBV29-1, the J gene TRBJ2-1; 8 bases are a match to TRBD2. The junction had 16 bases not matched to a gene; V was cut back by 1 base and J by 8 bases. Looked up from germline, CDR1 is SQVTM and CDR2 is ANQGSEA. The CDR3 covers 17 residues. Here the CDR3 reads CSVEVSNLAGGIDEQFF. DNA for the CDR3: TGCAGCGTTGAAGTCTCGAATCTGGCGGGAGGTATCGATGAGCAGTTCTTC.

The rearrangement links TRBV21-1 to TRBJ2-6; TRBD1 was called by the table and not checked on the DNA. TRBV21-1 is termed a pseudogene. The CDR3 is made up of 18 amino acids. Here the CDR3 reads CASSIGQGVPSGANVLTF. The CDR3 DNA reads TGTGCCAGCAGCATAGGACAGGGGGTCCCCTCTGGGGCCAACGTCCTGACTTTC.

The CDR3 DNA reads TGTGCCAGCGCCATCGGGGCTGGAAACACCATATATTTT. Translated, it gives CASAIGAGNTIYF. The chain links TRBV12-3 or TRBV12-4 to TRBJ1-3; D ambiguous. Deletions cut 8 bases from V and 2 bases from J, with 10 bases between. The CDR3 length is 13 residues.

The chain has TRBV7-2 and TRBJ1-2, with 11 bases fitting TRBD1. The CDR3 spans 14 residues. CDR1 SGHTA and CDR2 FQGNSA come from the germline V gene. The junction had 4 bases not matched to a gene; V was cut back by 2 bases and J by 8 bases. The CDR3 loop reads CASSLSGTGGGYTF. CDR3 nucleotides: TGTGCCAGCAGCTTATCCGGGACAGGGGGAGGCTACACCTTC. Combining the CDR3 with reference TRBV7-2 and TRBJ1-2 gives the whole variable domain GAGVSQSPSNKVTEKGKDVELRCDPISGHTALYWYRQSLGQGLEFLIYFQGNSAPDKSGLPSDRFSAERTGGSVSTLTIQRTQQEDSAVYLCASSLSGTGGGYTFGSGTRLTVV.

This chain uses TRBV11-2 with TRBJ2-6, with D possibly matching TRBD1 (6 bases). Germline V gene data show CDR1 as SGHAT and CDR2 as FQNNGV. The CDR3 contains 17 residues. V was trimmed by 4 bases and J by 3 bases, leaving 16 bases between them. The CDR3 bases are TGTGCCAGCAGCTCCCGAGGGGCAGGGGTTGGGGCCAACGTCCTGACTTTC. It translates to CASSSRGAGVGANVLTF.

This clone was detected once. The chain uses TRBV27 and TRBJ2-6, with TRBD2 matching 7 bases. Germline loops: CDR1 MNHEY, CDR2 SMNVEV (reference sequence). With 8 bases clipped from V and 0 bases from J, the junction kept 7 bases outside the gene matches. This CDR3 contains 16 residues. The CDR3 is CASRSWGGSGANVLTF. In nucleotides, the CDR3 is TGTGCCAGCCGGTCGTGGGGGGGCTCTGGGGCCAACGTCCTGACTTTC.

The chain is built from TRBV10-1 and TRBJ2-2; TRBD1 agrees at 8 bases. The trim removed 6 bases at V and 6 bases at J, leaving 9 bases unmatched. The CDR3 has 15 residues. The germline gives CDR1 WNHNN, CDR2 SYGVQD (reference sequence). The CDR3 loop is CASSPGQGLPGELFF. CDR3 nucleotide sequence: TGCGCCAGCAGCCCTGGACAGGGTTTGCCCGGGGAGCTGTTTTTT.

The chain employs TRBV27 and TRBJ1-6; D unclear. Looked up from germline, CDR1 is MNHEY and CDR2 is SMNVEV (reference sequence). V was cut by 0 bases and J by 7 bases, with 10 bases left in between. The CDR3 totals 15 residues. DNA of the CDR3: TGTGCCAGCAGTTTATCGATGGAAGGGAATTCACCCCTCCACTTT. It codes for CASSLSMEGNSPLHF.

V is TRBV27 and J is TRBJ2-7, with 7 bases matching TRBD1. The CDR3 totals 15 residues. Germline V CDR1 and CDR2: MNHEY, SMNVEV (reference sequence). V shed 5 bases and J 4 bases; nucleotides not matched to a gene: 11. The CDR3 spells CASSPAGGQRYEQYF. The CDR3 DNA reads TGTGCCAGCAGTCCAGCAGGGGGACAGAGGTACGAGCAGTACTTC.

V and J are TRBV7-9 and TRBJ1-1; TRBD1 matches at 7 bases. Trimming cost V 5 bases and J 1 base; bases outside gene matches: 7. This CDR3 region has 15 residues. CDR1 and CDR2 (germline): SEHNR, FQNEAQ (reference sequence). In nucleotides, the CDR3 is TGTGCCAGCAGCCCATTTGAGGGGGCGAACACTGAAGCTTTCTTT. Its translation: CASSPFEGANTEAFF.

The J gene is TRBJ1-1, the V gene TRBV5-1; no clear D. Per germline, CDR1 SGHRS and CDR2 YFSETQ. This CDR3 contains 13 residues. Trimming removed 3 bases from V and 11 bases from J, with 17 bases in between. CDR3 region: CASSWVPDQVAFF. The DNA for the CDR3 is TGCGCCAGCAGCTGGGTCCCTGACCAGGTGGCTTTCTTT.

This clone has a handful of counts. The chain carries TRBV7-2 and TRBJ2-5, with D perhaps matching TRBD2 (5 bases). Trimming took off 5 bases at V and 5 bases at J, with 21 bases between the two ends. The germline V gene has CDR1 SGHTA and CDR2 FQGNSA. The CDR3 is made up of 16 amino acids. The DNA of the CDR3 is TGTGCCAGCAGCCTATCCTCCCAATCCCCGGGGGAGACCCAGTACTTC. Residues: CASSLSSQSPGETQYF.

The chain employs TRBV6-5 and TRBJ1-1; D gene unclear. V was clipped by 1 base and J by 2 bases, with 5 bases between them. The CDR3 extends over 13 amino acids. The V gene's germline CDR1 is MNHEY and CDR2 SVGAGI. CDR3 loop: CASSYFVNTEAFF. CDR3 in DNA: TGTGCCAGCAGTTACTTTGTAAACACTGAAGCTTTCTTT.

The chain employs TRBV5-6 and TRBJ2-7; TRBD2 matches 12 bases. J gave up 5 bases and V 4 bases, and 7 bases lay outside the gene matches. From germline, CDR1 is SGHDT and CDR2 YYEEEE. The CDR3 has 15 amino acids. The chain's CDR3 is CASSPRLAGANEQYF. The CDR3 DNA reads TGTGCCAGCAGCCCTAGACTAGCGGGAGCCAACGAGCAGTACTTC.

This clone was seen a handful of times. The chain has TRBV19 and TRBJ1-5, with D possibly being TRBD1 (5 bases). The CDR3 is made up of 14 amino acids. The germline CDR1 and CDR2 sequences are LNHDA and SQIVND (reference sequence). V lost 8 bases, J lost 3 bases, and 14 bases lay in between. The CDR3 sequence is CASRVGGINQPQHF. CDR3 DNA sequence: TGTGCCAGTCGGGTTGGGGGAATCAATCAGCCCCAGCATTTT. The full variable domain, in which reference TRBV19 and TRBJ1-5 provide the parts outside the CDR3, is DGGITQSPKYLFRKEGQNVTLSCEQNLNHDAMYWYRQDPGQGLRLIYYSQIVNDFQKGDIAEGYSVSREKKESFPLTVTSAQKNPTAFYLCASRVGGINQPQHFGDGTRLSIL.

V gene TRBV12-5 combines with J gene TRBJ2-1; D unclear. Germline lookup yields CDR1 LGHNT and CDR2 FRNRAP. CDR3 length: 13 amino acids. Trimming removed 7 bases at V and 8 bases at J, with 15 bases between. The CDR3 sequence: CASAPPSLDEQFF. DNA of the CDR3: TGTGCTAGTGCCCCCCCGAGTTTGGATGAGCAGTTCTTC. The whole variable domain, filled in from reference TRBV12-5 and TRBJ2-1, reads DARVTQTPRHKVTEMGQEVTMRCQPILGHNTVFWYRQTMMQGLELLAYFRNRAPLDDSGMPKDRFSAEMPDATLATLKIQPSEPRDSAVYFCASAPPSLDEQFFGPGTRLTVL.

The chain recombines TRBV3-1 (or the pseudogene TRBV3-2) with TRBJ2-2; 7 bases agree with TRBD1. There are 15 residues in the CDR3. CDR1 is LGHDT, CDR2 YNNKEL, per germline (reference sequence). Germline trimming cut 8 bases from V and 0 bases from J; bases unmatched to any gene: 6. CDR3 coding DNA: TGTGCCAGCGAGTACAGGGGTACGAACACCGGGGAGCTGTTTTTT. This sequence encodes CASEYRGTNTGELFF.

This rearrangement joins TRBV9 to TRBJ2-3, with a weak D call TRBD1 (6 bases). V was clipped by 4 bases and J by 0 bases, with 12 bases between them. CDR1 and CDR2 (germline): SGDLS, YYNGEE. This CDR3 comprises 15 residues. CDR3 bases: TGTGCCAGCAGCCGGACAGCCTCTAGCACAGATACGCAGTATTTT. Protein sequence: CASSRTASSTDTQYF.

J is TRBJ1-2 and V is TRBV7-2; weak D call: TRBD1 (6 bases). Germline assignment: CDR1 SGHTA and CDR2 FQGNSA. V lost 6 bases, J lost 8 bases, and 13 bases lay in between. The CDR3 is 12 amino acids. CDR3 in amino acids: CASRRTEWGYTF. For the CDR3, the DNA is TGTGCCAGCAGAAGGACAGAGTGGGGCTACACCTTC. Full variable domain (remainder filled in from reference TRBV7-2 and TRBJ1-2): GAGVSQSPSNKVTEKGKDVELRCDPISGHTALYWYRQSLGQGLEFLIYFQGNSAPDKSGLPSDRFSAERTGGSVSTLTIQRTQQEDSAVYLCASRRTEWGYTFGSGTRLTVV.

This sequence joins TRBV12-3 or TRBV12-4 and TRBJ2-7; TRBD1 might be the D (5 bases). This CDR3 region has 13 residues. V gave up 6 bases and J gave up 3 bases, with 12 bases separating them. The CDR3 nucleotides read TGTGCCAGCAGCACGACAGAGAGCTACGAGCAGTACTTC. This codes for CASSTTESYEQYF.

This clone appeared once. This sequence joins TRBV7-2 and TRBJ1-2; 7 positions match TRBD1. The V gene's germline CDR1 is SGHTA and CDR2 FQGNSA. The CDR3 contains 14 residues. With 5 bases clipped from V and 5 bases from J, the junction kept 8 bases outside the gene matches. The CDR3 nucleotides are TGTGCCAGCAGCCCGAGGTGGGACAGTTATGGCTACACCTTC. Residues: CASSPRWDSYGYTF.

DNA of the CDR3: TGCGCCAGCAGCTGGGGGACATTCACAGATACGCAGTATTTT. It codes for CASSWGTFTDTQYF. This sequence joins TRBV5-1 and TRBJ2-3, with D tentatively TRBD1 (6 bases). The germline gives CDR1 SGHRS, CDR2 YFSETQ. V was cut by 3 bases and J by 2 bases, with 10 bases left in between. The CDR3 contains 14 residues.

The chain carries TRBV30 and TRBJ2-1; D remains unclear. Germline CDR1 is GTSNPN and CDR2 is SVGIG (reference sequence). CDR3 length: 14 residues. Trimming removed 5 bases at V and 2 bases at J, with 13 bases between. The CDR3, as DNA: TGTGCCTGGGTAGGGCAGGTCGCCTACAATGAGCAGTTCTTC. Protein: CAWVGQVAYNEQFF.

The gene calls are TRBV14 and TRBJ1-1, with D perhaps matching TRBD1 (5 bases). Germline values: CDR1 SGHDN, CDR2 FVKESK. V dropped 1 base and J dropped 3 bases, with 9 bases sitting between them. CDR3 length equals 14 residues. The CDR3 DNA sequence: TGTGCCAGCAGCCAAGGGTGGGGGGACACTGAAGCTTTCTTT. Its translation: CASSQGWGDTEAFF.

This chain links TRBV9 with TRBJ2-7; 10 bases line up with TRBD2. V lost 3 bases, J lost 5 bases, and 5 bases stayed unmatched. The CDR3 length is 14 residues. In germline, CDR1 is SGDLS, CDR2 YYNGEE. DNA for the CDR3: TGTGCCAGCAGCGCCTCCGGGACTAGCGACGAGCAGTACTTC. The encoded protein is CASSASGTSDEQYF.

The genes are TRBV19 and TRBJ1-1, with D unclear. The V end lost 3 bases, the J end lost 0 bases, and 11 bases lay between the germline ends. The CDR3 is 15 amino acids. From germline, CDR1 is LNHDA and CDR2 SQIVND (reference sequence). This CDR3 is CASSIGSGMNTEAFF. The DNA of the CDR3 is TGTGCCAGTAGTATTGGAAGCGGCATGAACACTGAAGCTTTCTTT.